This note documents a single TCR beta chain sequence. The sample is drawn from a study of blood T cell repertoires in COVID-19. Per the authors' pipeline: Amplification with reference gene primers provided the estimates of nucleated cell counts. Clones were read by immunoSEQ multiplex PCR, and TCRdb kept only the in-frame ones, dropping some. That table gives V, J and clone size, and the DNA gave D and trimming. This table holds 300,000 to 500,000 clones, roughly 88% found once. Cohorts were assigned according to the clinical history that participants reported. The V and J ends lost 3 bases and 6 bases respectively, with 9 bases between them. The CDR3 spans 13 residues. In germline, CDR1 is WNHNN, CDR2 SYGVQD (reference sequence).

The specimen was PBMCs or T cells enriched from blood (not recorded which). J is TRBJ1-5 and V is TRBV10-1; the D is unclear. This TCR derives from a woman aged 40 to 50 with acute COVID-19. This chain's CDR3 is CASSDGSGQPQHF. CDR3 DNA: TGCGCCAGCAGTGACGGTTCGGGTCAGCCCCAGCATTTT.